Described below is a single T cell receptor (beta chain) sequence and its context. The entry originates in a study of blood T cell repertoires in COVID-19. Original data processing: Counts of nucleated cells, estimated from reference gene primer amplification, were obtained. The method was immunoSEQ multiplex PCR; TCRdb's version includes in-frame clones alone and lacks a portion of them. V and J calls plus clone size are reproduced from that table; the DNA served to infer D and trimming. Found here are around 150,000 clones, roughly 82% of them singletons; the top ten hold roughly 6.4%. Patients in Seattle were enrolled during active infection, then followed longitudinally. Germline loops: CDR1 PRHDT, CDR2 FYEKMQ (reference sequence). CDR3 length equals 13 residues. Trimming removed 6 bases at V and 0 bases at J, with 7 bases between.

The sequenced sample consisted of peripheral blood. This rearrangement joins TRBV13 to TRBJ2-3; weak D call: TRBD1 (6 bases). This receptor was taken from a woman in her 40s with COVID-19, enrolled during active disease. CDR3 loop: CASRRGSTDTQYF. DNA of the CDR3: TGTGCCAGCAGAAGGGGGAGCACAGATACGCAGTATTTT.